These 18 T cell receptor beta chains share one sample of origin, sequenced in a study of T-cell memory formation after mild COVID-19. MiXCR was run by TCRdb on the 5' RACE reads, yielding one entry per CDR3 protein. This table holds around 530,000 distinct CDR3 sequences, about 20% found once. The sequenced material came from PBMCs or a T cell subset sorted from them (not recorded which). The receptors derive from an adult woman who had mild COVID-19 (a few samples of this study predate the infection). Cell type and time point are not known.

The rearrangement joins TRBV20-1 to TRBJ1-1, with 9 bases fitting TRBD1. CDR3 size: 14 residues. Germline V CDR1 and CDR2: DFQATT, SNEGSKA (reference sequence). The trim removed 5 bases at V and 2 bases at J, leaving 6 bases unmatched. CDR3 region: CSAGVGQGNTEAFF. CDR3 in DNA: TGCAGTGCTGGGGTGGGACAGGGTAACACTGAAGCTTTCTTT.

This clonotype was counted many times. A read error may produce the germline difference seen at one junction end. The genes are TRBV5-1 and TRBJ2-1; unclear D gene. The CDR3 is made up of 15 amino acids. Germline values: CDR1 SGHRS, CDR2 YFSETQ. The CDR3 spells CASSLESSSYNEQFF. The CDR3 bases are TGTGCCAGCAGCTTAGAAAGCAGTTCCTACAATGAGCAGTTCTTC.

This clonotype was observed a handful of times. This sequence joins TRBV20-1 and TRBJ2-5; 12 bases are a match to TRBD2. The ends lost 0 bases at V and 0 bases at J; junction bases unmatched: 5. Germline CDR1 and CDR2: DFQATT and SNEGSKA (reference sequence). CDR3 length: 17 amino acids. DNA for the CDR3: TGCAGTGCTAGAGATGGACTAGCGGGGCTGTACCAAGAGACCCAGTACTTC. Encoded protein: CSARDGLAGLYQETQYF.

This clonotype was seen ten or more times. The rearrangement uses TRBV12-3 or TRBV12-4 and TRBJ1-6; 10 bases are a match to TRBD1. The trim removed 5 bases at V and 11 bases at J, leaving 6 bases unmatched. This CDR3 has 14 residues. The DNA for the CDR3 is TGTGCCAGCAGTACCGGGACAGGGGCGACACCCCTCCACTTT. Its protein is CASSTGTGATPLHF.

The DNA of the CDR3 is TGTGCCAGCAGTGAGTGGGGGGGGGGCAATCAGCCCCAGCATTTT. It codes for CASSEWGGGNQPQHF. V gene TRBV6-1 combines with J gene TRBJ1-5; D possibly corresponds to TRBD1 (5 bases). V was shortened by 3 bases and J by 2 bases, with 11 bases between the two germline ends. The CDR3 totals 15 residues. Germline values: CDR1 MNHNS, CDR2 SASEGT.

This clonotype has ten or more counts. The chain couples TRBV7-9 to TRBJ2-6; D ambiguous. V lost 4 bases to trimming and J lost 2 bases, with 0 bases between them. This CDR3 has 12 amino acids. Looked up from germline, CDR1 is SEHNR and CDR2 is FQNEAQ (reference sequence). The chain's CDR3 is CASSSGANVLTF. The CDR3 DNA sequence: TGTGCCAGCAGCTCTGGGGCCAACGTCCTGACTTTC.

The V call is TRBV2, the J call TRBJ2-2; D is perhaps TRBD1 or TRBD2 (6 bases each). Trimming shortened V by 7 bases and J by 3 bases, and 12 bases separated the two germline ends. The CDR3 has 14 residues. Germline lookup yields CDR1 SNHLY and CDR2 FYNNEI. In DNA, the CDR3 is TGTGCCAGCATACTGAGGGGGGACACCGGGGAGCTGTTTTTT. It codes for CASILRGDTGELFF.

The sample holds many counts of this clonotype. The rearrangement joins TRBV7-6 to TRBJ2-2; 8 bases fit TRBD1. CDR3 size: 16 residues. Trimming removed 2 bases from V and 1 base from J; junction bases left unmatched: 3. Germline V gene lookup returns CDR1 SGHVS and CDR2 FNYEAQ. The CDR3 nucleotides are TGTGCCAGCAGCTTACTAGGGACAGGGAACACCGGGGAGCTGTTTTTT. Its translation is CASSLLGTGNTGELFF.

There are a few counts of this clonotype. The rearrangement links TRBV27 to TRBJ1-1, with D possibly being TRBD1 (5 bases). This CDR3 spans 15 amino acids. Looked up from germline, CDR1 is MNHEY and CDR2 is SMNVEV (reference sequence). Trimming removed 0 bases at V and 3 bases at J, with 11 bases between. This chain's CDR3 is CASSLSATAYTEAFF. CDR3 in DNA: TGTGCCAGCAGTTTATCGGCGACAGCCTACACTGAAGCTTTCTTT.

This clonotype was picked up a small number of times. The CDR3 nucleotides read TGTGCCAGTAGCCCGGCTACCTACGAGCAGTACTTC. Translated: CASSPATYEQYF. The rearrangement uses TRBV19 and TRBJ2-7; the D is unclear. The germline CDR1 and CDR2 sequences are LNHDA and SQIVND (reference sequence). CDR3 length: 12 amino acids. Between the trimmed V and J ends, which lost 6 bases and 2 bases, there was a span of 8 bases.

This clonotype has just a few counts. CDR3 protein: CASSLEDPSPLHF. As DNA, the CDR3 is TGTGCCAGCAGCTTAGAAGACCCTTCACCCCTCCACTTT. V and J are TRBV7-9 and TRBJ1-6; D is uncertain. The V end lost 1 base, the J end lost 9 bases, and 7 bases lay between the germline ends. This CDR3 spans 13 amino acids. In germline, CDR1 is SEHNR, CDR2 FQNEAQ (reference sequence).

This clonotype was counted between two and nine times. V is TRBV5-5 and J is TRBJ2-3; TRBD2 aligns across 12 bases. From germline, CDR1 is SGHKS and CDR2 YYEKEE (reference sequence). This CDR3 spans 14 amino acids. V was pared by 6 bases and J by 6 bases, with 5 bases of the junction left unmatched. CDR3 nucleotides: TGTGCCAGCATGCTAGCGGGGGGGTCTGATACGCAGTATTTT. Translation gives CASMLAGGSDTQYF.

This chain links TRBV19 with TRBJ1-4, with TRBD1 matching 9 bases. There are 15 residues in the CDR3. From germline, CDR1 is LNHDA and CDR2 SQIVND (reference sequence). After removal of 3 bases from V and 5 bases from J, the junction contained 4 bases not matched to a gene. The CDR3: CASSITTGGNEKLFF. CDR3 coding DNA: TGTGCCAGTAGTATTACGACAGGGGGAAATGAAAAACTGTTTTTT. The entire variable domain, with the rest obtained from reference TRBV19 and TRBJ1-4, is as follows: DGGITQSPKYLFRKEGQNVTLSCEQNLNHDAMYWYRQDPGQGLRLIYYSQIVNDFQKGDIAEGYSVSREKKESFPLTVTSAQKNPTAFYLCASSITTGGNEKLFFGSGTQLSVL.

This clonotype was seen only a few times. This CDR3 reads CASSRAGFWNTEAFF. DNA for the CDR3: TGTGCCAGCAGCCGGGCAGGGTTTTGGAACACTGAAGCTTTCTTT. This chain links TRBV14 with TRBJ1-1; a possible D gene is TRBD1 (5 bases). Germline V lookup: CDR1 SGHDN, CDR2 FVKESK. Trimming cost V 4 bases and J 1 base, with 13 bases left between them. The CDR3 length is 15 residues.

This clonotype came up many times. The V call is TRBV5-1, the J call TRBJ2-3; TRBD1 or TRBD2 may be the D gene (5 bases each). This CDR3 is built from 16 residues. V lost 7 bases to trimming and J lost 3 bases, with 21 bases between them. Germline V lookup: CDR1 SGHRS, CDR2 YFSETQ. The CDR3 protein is CASGEGHPTGTDTQYF. In nucleotides, the CDR3 is TGCGCCAGCGGTGAGGGGCACCCGACGGGAACAGATACGCAGTATTTT.

This chain uses TRBV29-1 with TRBJ2-5; D may be TRBD1 (5 bases). The V gene lost 5 bases and the J gene lost 4 bases, with 11 bases spanning the gap. The CDR3 covers 12 residues. In germline, CDR1 is SQVTM, CDR2 ANQGSEA. The CDR3 sequence: CSVMGQGETQYF. CDR3 DNA: TGCAGCGTTATGGGGCAGGGAGAGACCCAGTACTTC.

The chain combines TRBV7-8 with TRBJ2-7; no reliable D call. The CDR3 is 15 residues long. Per germline, CDR1 SGHVS and CDR2 FQNEAQ. Trimming removed 2 bases at V and 1 base at J, with 12 bases between. CDR3: CASSLIRDESYEQYF. In nucleotides, the CDR3 is TGTGCCAGCAGCTTAATCCGAGACGAGTCCTACGAGCAGTACTTC.

V gene TRBV5-6 combines with J gene TRBJ2-1; 7 nucleotides align to TRBD1. This CDR3 region has 14 residues. With 3 bases clipped from V and 7 bases from J, the junction kept 7 bases outside the gene matches. Germline V lookup: CDR1 SGHDT, CDR2 YYEEEE. The CDR3: CASSYEGAKNEQFF. CDR3 nucleotide sequence: TGTGCCAGCAGCTACGAGGGGGCAAAGAATGAGCAGTTCTTC.